This T cell receptor beta chain was sequenced in a study of control samples from healthy donors and cancer patients. Clones were read by immunoSEQ multiplex PCR, and TCRdb kept only the in-frame ones, dropping some. This sample has around 170,000 clones, with approximately 86% found just once. This CDR3 has 13 amino acids. Germline CDR1 is SQVTM and CDR2 is ANQGSEA. The ends lost 5 bases at V and 6 bases at J; junction bases unmatched: 5. Sequences were obtained from blood. The receptor's source is a woman aged 25 to 39 in good health. J is TRBJ1-4 and V is TRBV29-1; 8 bases agree with TRBD1. CDR3 amino acids: CSVCVQGDEKLFF. CDR3 DNA sequence: TGCAGCGTTTGCGTACAGGGGGATGAAAAACTGTTTTTT.